Described below is a single TCR beta chain sequence and its context. Its cognate antigen is unknown. This entry belongs to a study of cytomegalovirus exposure and HLA in healthy donors. Study observations and caveats: Based on reports, TCR beta sequences accurately predicted HLA-A and HLA-B alleles for most subjects. Later analysis identified about 17,000 TCR beta sequences associated with HLA alleles, using a false discovery rate threshold of 0.05. Three chains linked to CMV were shown in vitro to be specific for CMV antigens.

The records do not include a CMV serostatus for this donor. Primers included in the PCR were 60 Vbeta and 13 Jbeta primers. The method was immunoSEQ multiplex PCR; TCRdb's version includes in-frame clones alone and lacks a portion of them. The sample contains about 70,000 clones, around two thirds of which appear only once. The V end was cut by 0 bases, the J end by 2 bases, with 11 bases between. This CDR3 region has 15 residues. Germline lookup yields CDR1 SGHRS and CDR2 YFSETQ. The sequence derives from a human donor in good health. Material for sequencing was PBMCs. The chain links TRBV5-1 to TRBJ1-1; D is possibly TRBD1 (5 bases). The CDR3 DNA reads as TGCGCCAGCAGCTTGGGTACAGGACATAACACTGAAGCTTTCTTT. This encodes CASSLGTGHNTEAFF.